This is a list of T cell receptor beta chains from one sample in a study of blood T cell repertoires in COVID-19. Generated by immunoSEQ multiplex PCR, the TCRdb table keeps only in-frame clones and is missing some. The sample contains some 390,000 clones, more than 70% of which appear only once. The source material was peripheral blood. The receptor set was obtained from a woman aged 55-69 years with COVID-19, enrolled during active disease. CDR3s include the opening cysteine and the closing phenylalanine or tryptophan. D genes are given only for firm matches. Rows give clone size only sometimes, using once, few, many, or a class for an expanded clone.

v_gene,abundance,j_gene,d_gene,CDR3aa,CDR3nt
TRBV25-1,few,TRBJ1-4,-,CASARGGYKATNEKLFF,TGTGCCAGTGCCCGTGGGGGCTACAAGGCAACTAATGAAAAACTGTTTTTT
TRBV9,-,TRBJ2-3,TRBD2,CASSAGGPTDTQYF,TGTGCCAGCAGCGCGGGGGGACCCACAGATACGCAGTATTTT
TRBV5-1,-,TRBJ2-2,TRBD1,CASSLVQGAITGELFF,TGCGCCAGCAGCTTGGTACAGGGGGCGATCACCGGGGAGCTGTTTTTT
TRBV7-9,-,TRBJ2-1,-,CASPGWENEQFF,TGTGCCAGCCCCGGGTGGGAGAATGAGCAGTTCTTC
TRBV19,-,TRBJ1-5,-,CASSGMQAAGGQPQHF,TGTGCCAGTAGCGGGATGCAGGCGGCCGGGGGTCAGCCCCAGCATTTT
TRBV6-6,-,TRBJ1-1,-,CASSYNPGLRSTEAFF,TGTGCCAGCAGTTACAATCCAGGGCTAAGGAGCACTGAAGCTTTCTTT
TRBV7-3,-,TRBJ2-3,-,CASSFGDTQYF,TGTGCCAGCAGCTTCGGGGATACGCAGTATTTT
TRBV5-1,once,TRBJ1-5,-,CASSVSGLGQPQHF,TGCGCCAGCAGCGTGTCAGGCCTGGGCCAGCCCCAGCATTTT
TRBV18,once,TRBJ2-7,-,CASSPSSSYEQYF,TGTGCCAGCTCACCTTCCAGCTCCTACGAGCAGTACTTC
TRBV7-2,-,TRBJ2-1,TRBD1,CASSFAFRGHFEQFF,TGTGCCAGCAGCTTCGCCTTCAGGGGGCATTTTGAGCAGTTCTTC
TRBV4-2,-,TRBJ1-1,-,CASSYKLTGPEAFF,TGTGCCAGCAGCTATAAGTTGACAGGCCCTGAAGCTTTCTTT
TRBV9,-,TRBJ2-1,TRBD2,CASSVVLAGLDNEQFF,TGTGCCAGCAGCGTAGTCTTAGCGGGGCTTGACAATGAGCAGTTCTTC
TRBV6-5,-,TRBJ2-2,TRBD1,CASRKDRGNTGELFF,TGTGCCAGCAGGAAAGACAGGGGGAACACCGGGGAGCTGTTTTTT
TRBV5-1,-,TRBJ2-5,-,CASSSGQIRAQETQYF,TGCGCCAGCAGCTCAGGGCAAATCAGAGCGCAAGAGACCCAGTACTTC
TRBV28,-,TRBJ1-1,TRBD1,CASYTGVNTEAFF,TGTGCCAGTTATACAGGGGTGAACACTGAAGCTTTCTTT
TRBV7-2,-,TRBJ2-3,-,CASSLQFSTDTQYF,TGTGCCAGCAGCTTACAGTTTTCCACAGATACGCAGTATTTT
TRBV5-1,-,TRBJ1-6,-,CASSFDTVSPLHF,TGCGCCAGCAGCTTTGACACGGTTTCACCCCTCCACTTT
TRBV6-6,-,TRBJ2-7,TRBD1,CASRRTGPHEQYF,TGTGCCAGCCGAAGGACAGGGCCCCACGAGCAGTACTTC
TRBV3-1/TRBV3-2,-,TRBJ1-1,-,CASSREGGSGTEAFF,TGTGCCAGCAGCCGGGAGGGCGGTTCGGGCACTGAAGCTTTCTTT
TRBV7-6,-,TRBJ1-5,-,CASSLSLGGANQPQHF,TGTGCCAGCAGCTTATCCCTTGGGGGGGCCAATCAGCCCCAGCATTTT
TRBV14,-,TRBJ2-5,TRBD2,CASSQRLAGQETQYF,TGTGCCAGCAGCCAGCGTCTAGCGGGACAAGAGACCCAGTACTTC
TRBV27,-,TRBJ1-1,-,CASNPGGPNTEAFF,TGTGCCAGCAACCCTGGTGGGCCGAACACTGAAGCTTTCTTT
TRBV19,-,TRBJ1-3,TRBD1,CASRTPGQGSGNTIYF,TGTGCCAGTAGGACCCCGGGACAGGGTTCTGGAAACACCATATATTTT
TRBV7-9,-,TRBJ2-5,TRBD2,CASSLGLAEETQYF,TGTGCCAGCAGCTTAGGCCTAGCGGAAGAGACCCAGTACTTC
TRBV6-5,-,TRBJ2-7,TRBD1,CATGQGTYEQYF,TGTGCCACCGGACAGGGGACCTACGAGCAGTACTTC
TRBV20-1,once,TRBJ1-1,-,CSASSVGGAFF,TGCAGTGCTAGTAGCGTAGGGGGAGCTTTCTTT
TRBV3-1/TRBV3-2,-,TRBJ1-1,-,CASSQGGYDGYTEAFF,TGTGCCAGCAGCCAAGGAGGATACGATGGGTACACTGAAGCTTTCTTT
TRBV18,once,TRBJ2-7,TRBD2,CASSPVASGGHEQYF,TGTGCCAGCTCACCAGTAGCCAGCGGGGGACACGAGCAGTACTTC
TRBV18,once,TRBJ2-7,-,CASSPQWTVPYEQYF,TGTGCCAGCTCACCCCAGTGGACAGTCCCCTACGAGCAGTACTTC
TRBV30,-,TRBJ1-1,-,CAWSWSPGTEAFF,TGTGCCTGGAGTTGGAGCCCGGGCACTGAAGCTTTCTTT
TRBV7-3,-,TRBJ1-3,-,CASSPDGSSGNTIYF,TGTGCCAGCAGCCCGGACGGGAGCTCTGGAAACACCATATATTTT
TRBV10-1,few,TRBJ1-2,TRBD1,CASSGDRRPYGYTF,TGCGCCAGCAGCGGGGACAGGAGACCTTATGGCTACACCTTC
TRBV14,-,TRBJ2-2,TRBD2,CASSQHGGGTGELFF,TGTGCCAGCAGCCAACACGGGGGGGGCACCGGGGAGCTGTTTTTT
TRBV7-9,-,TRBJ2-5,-,CASSLIAAQETQYF,TGTGCCAGCAGCTTAATAGCCGCACAAGAGACCCAGTACTTC
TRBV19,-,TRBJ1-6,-,CASSFTGTGSPLHF,TGTGCCAGTAGCTTTACAGGGACCGGTTCACCCCTCCACTTT
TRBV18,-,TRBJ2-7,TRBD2,CASSPQAGGPFEQYF,TGTGCCAGCTCACCACAAGCGGGGGGGCCCTTCGAGCAGTACTTC
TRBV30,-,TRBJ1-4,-,CAWSRSAENEKLFF,TGTGCCTGGAGTAGGAGTGCTGAAAATGAAAAACTGTTTTTT